The sequence of this T cell receptor (beta chain) was determined in a study of OX40 agonist ivuxolimab in advanced cancers. Background on the study: Patient treatment consisted of intravenous ivuxolimab administration every 2 weeks at 0.01 to 10 mg/kg. A mean age of roughly 62 years, range about 20 to 85, was recorded, and approximately 80% were male. General observations from the study: CD8+ T cells were the subset that, on average, had more expanded clones than CD4+. No determination was made of the antigen specificity of the expanded peripheral T cells.

Turning to this clone: Its matching antigen is unknown. The same CDR3 arises from other DNA sequences in this sample as well.

Germline CDR1 is SGDLS and CDR2 is YYNGEE. The CDR3 extends over 13 amino acids. V shed 4 bases, J shed 1 base, and the junction held 2 bases outside the gene matches. Clones were sequenced by immunoSEQ multiplex PCR, and TCRdb holds only the in-frame ones, with some missing. Here the sample spans approximately 90,000 clones, about 89% being singletons. The TCR sequence derives from an adult with an advanced solid tumor such as melanoma, head and neck, liver or kidney cancer. The specimen comprised CD4+ or CD8+ T cells sorted from blood, sampled in a trial of the OX40 agonist ivuxolimab. The genes are TRBV9 and TRBJ2-7; TRBD2 aligns across 7 bases. CDR3 in DNA: TGTGCCAGCAGCCCGGGGGGATCCTACGAGCAGTACTTC. This sequence encodes CASSPGGSYEQYF. Combining the CDR3 with reference TRBV9 and TRBJ2-7 gives the whole variable domain DSGVTQTPKHLITATGQRVTLRCSPRSGDLSVYWYQQSLDQGLQFLIQYYNGEERAKGNILERFSAQQFPDLHSELNLSSLELGDSALYFCASSPGGSYEQYFGPGTRLTVT.